This T cell receptor (beta chain) derives from a study of cytomegalovirus exposure and HLA in healthy donors (dated by TCRdb to about 2017). In the study overall: According to a later analysis, one platform produced both the 110 or so validation repertoires and the 666 repertoires of the first cohort. High-throughput TCR immunosequencing, statistical association of individual TCRs with disease status, and machine learning were combined to predict cytomegalovirus infection status. A separate validation cohort of approximately 120 different subjects was used in addition to the approximately 640-subject first cohort. The study aimed to test whether signatures of past pathogen exposure could be identified by cataloging public T cell receptors. Points the paper makes about the study in general: Most TCR sequences were observed very rarely across donors, whereas some public TCRs were present in many individuals. It was suggested by the authors that the approach could potentially be generalized to other disease states and immunological phenotypes. In the study, some 180 TCR beta chains were listed as associated with cytomegalovirus. Subsequent analysis determined that TCRs grouped into clusters in the first cohort also showed a tendency toward co-occurrence across the approximately 120 validation repertoires, and 94% of cluster scores exceeded 0. A later analysis lacked HLA typing for the validation cohort, so it scored co-occurrence in that cohort across all 130 or so repertoires. A few of the identified cytomegalovirus-associated TCR beta chains were confirmed in vitro to be specific for cytomegalovirus antigens. The classifier was reported to diagnose cytomegalovirus status with high specificity and sensitivity in both the original cohort and the validation cohort.

Comments on this clone: Its antigen remains undetermined. No base qualities exist here, and no much larger clone lies one base off it.

Libraries were built with the immunoSEQ multiplex PCR assay. Concerning the study's data processing: A statistical classification framework was built for diagnosing cytomegalovirus status from the catalog of TCR beta chain sequences. Imported from immuneACCESS, the table was reduced by TCRdb to in-frame sequences with V and J called. These copies leave out some clones; in studies compared against another copy, an unresolved V gene accounts for under half, and the cause of the remainder is not known. The V and J calls and clone size were taken over from that table, and D and trimming were inferred from the DNA. The sample has under 200,000 clones on record, under 95% of them singletons. The ten largest clones capture over 2.5% of the sample. Donors formed part of the validation cohort, which comprised some 120 subjects and was distinct from the first cohort of under 850 subjects. According to the germline V gene, CDR1 reads LGHNA and CDR2 reads YNFKEQ. The CDR3 runs 16 residues from the cysteine to the phenylalanine. The CDR3 DNA has 48 bases and is translated from base 1. Trimmed from V: 0 bases; trimmed from J: 5 bases; junction bases lacking a gene match: 7.

The chain is assembled from TRBV4-2 and TRBJ2-7, and TRBD2 matches 10 of the central bases. The origin of this receptor is a woman between 18 and 30 years old in good health and CMV-seropositive. Sequencing was done on a sample of PBMCs. DNA sequence: TGTGCCAGCAGCCAAGATTCTAGCGGGGGAACGGACGAGCAGTACTTC. The encoded protein is CASSQDSSGGTDEQYF.